Below, 23 T cell receptor beta chains from the same sample are listed, as sequenced in a study of blood T cells in healthy people across ages. PCR was performed a second time for roughly 7 to 11 cycles using a sample-barcoded 5' primer and a J-beta primer mix. Via MiXCR, TCRdb re-called the 5' RACE reads, giving one row per CDR3 protein. The table includes around 870,000 distinct CDR3 sequences, under 35% detected once. Sample: blood. The source is an elderly woman in good health.

This clonotype was counted at least ten times. This sequence joins TRBV18 and TRBJ1-2, with TRBD1 matching over 8 bases. Germline V lookup: CDR1 KGHSH, CDR2 LQKENI. The ends lost 3 bases at V and 6 bases at J; junction bases unmatched: 9. The CDR3 runs 15 residues. The CDR3 spells CASSPRDRSPHGYTF. The CDR3 region has the DNA TGTGCCAGCTCACCGAGGGACAGGTCCCCTCATGGCTACACCTTC.

The CDR3 protein is CASSQYRASADVQYF. DNA of the CDR3: TGTGCCAGCAGTCAATACAGGGCGAGCGCAGATGTGCAGTATTTT. V usage is TRBV12-3 or TRBV12-4 and J usage is TRBJ2-3; D perhaps matches TRBD1 (6 bases). With 5 bases removed from V and 11 bases from J, the gap between germline ends came to 23 bases. The CDR3 is 15 amino acids.

This clonotype was counted many times. The rearrangement uses TRBV12-3 or TRBV12-4 and TRBJ2-1, with 11 bases that match TRBD2. With 5 bases clipped from V and 4 bases from J, the junction kept 4 bases outside the gene matches. This CDR3 contains 15 residues. The CDR3 loop reads CASSPSGGRYNEQFF. The CDR3 coding sequence is TGTGCCAGCAGTCCTAGCGGGGGGCGGTACAATGAGCAGTTCTTC.

The sample holds many counts of this clonotype. The genes are TRBV12-3 or TRBV12-4 and TRBJ2-7; D tentatively fits TRBD1 or TRBD2 (5 bases each). The CDR3 sequence is 15 residues long. Trimming cost V 6 bases and J 0 bases, with 15 bases left between them. The CDR3, as DNA: TGTGCCAGCAGCCCCGGGACGTTGAGCTCCTACGAGCAGTACTTC. Protein sequence: CASSPGTLSSYEQYF.

Comment on this clonotype: Mismatch with germline at one junction end may stem from a read error. The genes are TRBV30 and TRBJ1-5, with TRBD1 matching over 11 bases. The CDR3 is 18 residues long. In germline, CDR1 is GTSNPN, CDR2 SVGIG (reference sequence). The CDR3 loop reads CAWTRRTGGQISNRPQHF. The CDR3 coding sequence is TGTGCCTGGACCCGGAGGACAGGGGGCCAAATTAGCAATCGGCCCCAGCATTTT.

This clonotype was picked up many times. The chain has TRBV12-3 or TRBV12-4 and TRBJ2-7; 7 bases align to TRBD1. CDR3 size: 11 residues. J lost 3 bases, V lost 11 bases, and 4 bases had no gene match. CDR3 in amino acids: CASGQHYEQYF. The CDR3 DNA reads as TGTGCCTCGGGACAGCACTACGAGCAGTACTTC.

This clonotype came up many times. V usage is TRBV3-1 and J usage is TRBJ1-5, with D maybe TRBD1 (5 bases). Germline V gene data show CDR1 as LGHDT and CDR2 as YNNKEL (reference sequence). The CDR3 is 15 residues long. The germline V and J ends were trimmed by 8 bases and 0 bases, with 14 bases remaining between them. This CDR3 reads CASVSGTDSNQPQHF. CDR3 bases: TGTGCCAGCGTCTCCGGGACGGATAGCAATCAGCCCCAGCATTTT.

This clonotype has ten or more counts. V usage is TRBV6-6 and J usage is TRBJ2-1; 7 bases fit TRBD2. This CDR3 region has 17 residues. Unmatched junction bases numbered 16, after V lost 4 bases and J lost 7 bases. Looked up from germline, CDR1 is MNHNY and CDR2 is SVGAGI (reference sequence). Written as DNA, the CDR3 is TGTGCCAGCAGTTTCCGGGGCCCGGGGGGACCATGGAATGAGCAGTTCTTC. It specifies CASSFRGPGGPWNEQFF.

This clonotype occurred many times. The chain carries TRBV20-1 and TRBJ2-1; 10 nucleotides agree with TRBD2. This CDR3 is built from 20 residues. V gave up 1 base and J gave up 3 bases; unmatched junction bases: 18. The germline CDR1 and CDR2 sequences are DFQATT and SNEGSKA (reference sequence). CDR3 nucleotide sequence: TGCAGTGCTAGAGCAGTCCCCCGTGGGGTAGCGGGGGGCTTCTACAATGAGCAGTTCTTC. It encodes CSARAVPRGVAGGFYNEQFF.

In this sample, this clonotype turned up a few times. This may stem from a read error, because a much larger clone lies one nucleotide away. The chain has TRBV6-1 and TRBJ2-3, with D perhaps matching TRBD2 (7 bases). The CDR3 covers 15 residues. CDR1 MNHNS and CDR2 SASEGT come from the germline V gene. The CDR3 spells CASSPRGGRKDTRYF. DNA of the CDR3: TGTGCCAGCAGCCCAAGGGGGGGGAGAAAAGATACGCGGTATTTT.

The chain recombines TRBV7-2 with TRBJ1-6; D is unclear. Trimming took 5 bases from V and 9 from J, leaving 17 bases between them. Germline CDR1 reads SGHTA; CDR2 reads FQGNSA. The CDR3 consists of 15 residues. This chain's CDR3 is CASSRNMDPASPLHF. In nucleotides, the CDR3 is TGTGCCAGCAGCCGAAACATGGACCCCGCTTCACCCCTCCACTTT.

This clonotype has a count of ten or more. The V gene is TRBV7-9, the J gene TRBJ2-1, with a possible D match to TRBD1 (5 bases). The CDR3 sequence is 18 residues long. V lost 4 bases to trimming and J lost 5 bases, with 24 bases between them. Germline CDR1 is SEHNR and CDR2 is FQNEAQ (reference sequence). The CDR3 DNA follows: TGTGCCAGCAGCTGGCCGACCCAGGGAAGAGGTCAGAACAATGAGCAGTTCTTC. Translating it yields CASSWPTQGRGQNNEQFF.

For this clonotype: At one boundary the junction diverges from the germline segment, which might be a read error. The genes are TRBV12-3 or TRBV12-4 and TRBJ2-1; D possibly matches TRBD1 or TRBD2 (6 bases each). The CDR3 is made up of 17 amino acids. In DNA form, the CDR3 reads TGTGCCAGCAGACAACAGGGACGGGGGTTTTCCTACAATGAGCTGTACTTC. This gives the protein CASRQQGRGFSYNELYF.

V usage is TRBV28 and J usage is TRBJ1-1, with 8 bases that match TRBD1. Germline loops: CDR1 MDHEN, CDR2 SYDVKM. The CDR3 is 15 residues long. The V gene end was trimmed by 6 bases and the J gene end by 10 bases; junction bases not matched to a gene: 16. DNA for the CDR3: TGTGCCAGCAGAGAAAGGAAGGACAGGGTAAAAGGAGCTTTCTTT. Amino acid sequence: CASRERKDRVKGAFF. Variable domain in full (rest from reference TRBV28 and TRBJ1-1): DVKVTQSSRYLVKRTGEKVFLECVQDMDHENMFWYRQDPGLGLRLIYFSYDVKMKEKGDIPEGYSVSREKKERFSLILESASTNQTSMYLCASRERKDRVKGAFFGQGTRLTVV.

The V gene is TRBV6-5, the J gene TRBJ2-1; no clear D gene. V shed 0 bases and J shed 9 bases, with 12 bases lying between them. Germline CDR1 reads MNHEY; CDR2 reads SVGAGI. The CDR3 length is 14 residues. The CDR3 DNA reads TGTGCCAGCAGTTACTCCCTCGCAGAGGTTGAGCAGTTCTTC. The encoded protein is CASSYSLAEVEQFF.

This clonotype occurred many times. The genes are TRBV28 and TRBJ2-1; 7 bases align to TRBD1. Germline lookup yields CDR1 MDHEN and CDR2 SYDVKM. The J segment lost 5 bases and the V segment lost 6 bases, leaving 10 bases of the junction unmatched. The CDR3 totals 15 residues. CDR3 coding DNA: TGTGCCAGCAGCCTTGAGGGGGCCAATCACAATGAGCAGTTCTTC. Translating it yields CASSLEGANHNEQFF.

This clonotype was counted many times. The chain combines TRBV6-5 with TRBJ1-6, with TRBD1 matching 7 bases. Germline assignment: CDR1 MNHEY and CDR2 SVGAGI. This CDR3 has 15 amino acids. V gave up 7 bases and J gave up 8 bases; unmatched junction bases: 11. CDR3 DNA: TGTGCCAGCACCCGACAGGGATTCACAGATTCACCCCTCCACTTT. Its translation: CASTRQGFTDSPLHF.

This clonotype was found many times. The chain couples TRBV20-1 to TRBJ2-1; tentatively, D is TRBD2 (6 bases). CDR1 DFQATT and CDR2 SNEGSKA come from the germline V gene (reference sequence). The V end lost 5 bases, the J end lost 2 bases, and 13 bases lay between the germline ends. This CDR3 has 14 residues. The CDR3 nucleotides read TGCAGTGCTGCCCGGGACTTCCCCTACAATGAGCAGTTCTTC. Protein sequence: CSAARDFPYNEQFF.

This clonotype was counted a few times. The chain has TRBV30 and TRBJ2-1; 9 bases fit TRBD2. CDR1 is GTSNPN, CDR2 SVGIG, per germline (reference sequence). The CDR3 sequence is 15 residues long. The V segment lost 2 bases and the J segment 3 bases; nucleotides outside the gene matches: 5. CDR3 bases: TGTGCCTGGAGTCCGCGGGGGGGCCTCTACAATGAGCAGTTCTTC. Translated, it gives CAWSPRGGLYNEQFF.

J is TRBJ2-1 and V is TRBV7-3, with 9 bases matching TRBD2. Trimming removed 3 bases from V and 14 bases from J; junction bases left unmatched: 8. This CDR3 has 13 residues. CDR1 is SGHTA, CDR2 FQGTGA, per germline. In nucleotides, the CDR3 is TGTGCCAGCAGCTTGGGTAGCGGGGGCCCTAAGTTCTTC. Translation gives CASSLGSGGPKFF.

This chain connects TRBV6-1 to TRBJ2-3; D call uncertain. Deletions cut 6 bases from V and 3 bases from J, with 19 bases between. Germline V CDR1 and CDR2: MNHNS, SASEGT. This CDR3 region has 16 residues. The CDR3 protein is CASRIRRNQETDTQYF. Written as DNA, the CDR3 is TGTGCCAGCAGAATTCGACGGAACCAGGAGACAGATACGCAGTATTTT.

The sample holds many counts of this clonotype. A read error may be the cause here, since a much bigger clone is one base away. V gene TRBV6-2 or TRBV6-3 combines with J gene TRBJ2-7, with TRBD2 matching over 13 bases. This CDR3 is 14 amino acids long. CDR1 and CDR2 (germline): MNHEY, SVGEGT. J was trimmed by 7 bases and V by 6 bases; bases with no gene match: 6. The CDR3, as DNA: TGTGCCAGCAGAACTAGCGGGGGGGACAATGAGCAGTACTTC. Translating it yields CASRTSGGDNEQYF.

As to this clonotype: A read error may explain this, as a much larger clone is one base away. This chain links TRBV20-1 with TRBJ1-2; 7 nucleotides line up with TRBD1. Germline CDR1 reads DFQATT; CDR2 reads SNEGSKA (reference sequence). With V trimmed by 4 bases and J by 8 bases, 10 bases remained unmatched. CDR3 length: 13 residues. CDR3 sequence (DNA): TGCAGTGCTACAGGGGGGATCGGTCGGGGCTACACCTTC. Encoded protein: CSATGGIGRGYTF.